This TCR beta chain was obtained from a study of T cell changes during pregnancy in multiple sclerosis. Profiling relied on immunoSEQ multiplex PCR, and the TCRdb table lists in-frame clones only, not all of them. The data contain approximately 31,000 clones, 85% to 95% of them seen just once; the ten biggest clones take up 0.35% to 0.5%. Trimming at V came to 2 bases and at J to 4 bases, leaving 8 bases not matched to a gene. The germline gives CDR1 SGHRS, CDR2 YFSETQ. CDR3 length: 16 amino acids. This sequence joins TRBV5-1 and TRBJ2-2; TRBD2 matches at 7 bases. This receptor was identified in a female donor with multiple sclerosis, enrolled in a pregnancy study. This specimen was CD4+ T cells from peripheral blood mononuclear cells, taken in the second trimester of pregnancy. The CDR3 region has the DNA TGCGCCAGCAGCTTTTTGGGTAGCGGGTTCACCGGGGAGCTGTTTTTT. Its protein product is CASSFLGSGFTGELFF.